The present entry profiles one T cell receptor beta chain with its context. These data come from a study of blood T cell repertoires in COVID-19. The overall study: COVID-19 samples from acute and convalescent phases originated in the United States, Italy and Spain. PBMCs, B-cell-depleted T cells, or T cells were the source of the cDNA or gDNA that made up the material.

J gave up 0 bases and V 6 bases, and 1 base lay outside the gene matches. Germline assignment: CDR1 KGHSH and CDR2 LQKENI. The CDR3 runs to 14 residues. Under the authors' procedure: Nucleated cell counts were estimated from reference gene primer amplification. Profiling relied on immunoSEQ multiplex PCR, and the TCRdb table lists in-frame clones only, not all of them. The DNA was the basis for D and trimming; V, J and clone size are from that table. The sample includes about 240,000 clones, around 86% of them seen just once. Participants came from under 30 US areas, aged about 18 to 89 years. This TCR was recovered from a woman in her forties with acute COVID-19. The genes are TRBV18 and TRBJ1-4; 7 bases align to TRBD1. The specimen sequenced was PBMCs or T cells enriched from blood (not recorded which). This CDR3 is CASSGQTTNEKLFF. DNA of the CDR3: TGTGCCAGCTCGGGACAGACAACTAATGAAAAACTGTTTTTT. The variable domain in full, with the rest retrieved from reference TRBV18 and TRBJ1-4, is NAGVMQNPRHLVRRRGQEARLRCSPMKGHSHVYWYRQLPEEGLKFMVYLQKENIIDESGMPKERFSAEFPKEGPSILRIQQVVRGDSAAYFCASSGQTTNEKLFFGSGTQLSVL.